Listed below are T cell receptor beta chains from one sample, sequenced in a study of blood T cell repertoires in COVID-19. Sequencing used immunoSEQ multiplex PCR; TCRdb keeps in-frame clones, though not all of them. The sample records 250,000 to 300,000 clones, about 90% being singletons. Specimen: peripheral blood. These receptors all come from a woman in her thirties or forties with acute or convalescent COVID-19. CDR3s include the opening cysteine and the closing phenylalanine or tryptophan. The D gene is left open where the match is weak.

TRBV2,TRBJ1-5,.,CASRHGVHSNQPQHF
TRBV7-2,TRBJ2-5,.,CASSLASRETQYF
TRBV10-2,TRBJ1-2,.,CASSALIAYYGYTF
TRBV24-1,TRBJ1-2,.,CATSDPNYGYTF
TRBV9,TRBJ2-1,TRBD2,CASTAPGTSGGKQFF
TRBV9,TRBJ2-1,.,CASSVGGGRYNEQFF
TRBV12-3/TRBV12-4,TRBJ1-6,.,CASSYQRDSPLHF
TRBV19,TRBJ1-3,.,CASSISGQTSSGNTIYF
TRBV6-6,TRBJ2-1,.,CASSYARDIDNEQFF
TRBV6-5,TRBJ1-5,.,CASRTAGDRNQPQHF
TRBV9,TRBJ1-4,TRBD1,CASSEQWDSPHATNEKLFF
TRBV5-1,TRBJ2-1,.,CASSLGSGGSGEQFF
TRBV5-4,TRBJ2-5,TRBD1,CASTFRGGPQETQYF
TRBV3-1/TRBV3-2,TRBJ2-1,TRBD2,CASSQGYGGGSYNEQFF
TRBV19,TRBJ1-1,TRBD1,CASTDLETGGYMYTEAFF
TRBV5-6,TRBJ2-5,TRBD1,CASRGRDRAETQYF
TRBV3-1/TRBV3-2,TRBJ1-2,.,CASSYNYGYTF
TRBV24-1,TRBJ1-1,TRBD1,CATSDGPRGEAFF
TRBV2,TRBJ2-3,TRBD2,CASTSGGADTQYF
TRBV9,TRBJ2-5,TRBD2,CASSVGASGEMETQYF
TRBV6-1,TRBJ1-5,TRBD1,CASSGETGGLWSNQPQHF
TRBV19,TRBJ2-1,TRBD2,CASSGTSGGGEQFF
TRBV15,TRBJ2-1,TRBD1,CATSRDPLNTGVAYNEQFF
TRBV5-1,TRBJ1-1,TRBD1,CASSGGGTWGTEAFF
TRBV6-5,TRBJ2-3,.,CASSHSDTQYF
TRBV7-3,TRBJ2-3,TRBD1,CASLGGQGHTDTQYF
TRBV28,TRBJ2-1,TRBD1,CASSTPGWDSYYNEQFF
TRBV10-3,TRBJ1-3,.,CAISESGRHSGNTIYF
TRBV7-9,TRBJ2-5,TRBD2,CASSLATTSGQETQYF
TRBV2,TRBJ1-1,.,CASSGEGGPAEAFF
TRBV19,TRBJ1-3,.,CASLLTSSGNTIYF
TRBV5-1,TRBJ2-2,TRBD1,CASSSGGADTGELFF
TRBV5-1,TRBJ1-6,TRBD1,CASSLTTGINSPLHF
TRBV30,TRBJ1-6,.,CAWSEGYRDNSPLHF
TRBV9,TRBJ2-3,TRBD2,CASSFRLAGPSDTQYF
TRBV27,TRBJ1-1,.,CASSPWEGPEAFF
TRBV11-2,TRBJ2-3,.,CASSFPSRDTQYF
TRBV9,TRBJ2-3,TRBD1,CASSTRDRSSTDTQYF
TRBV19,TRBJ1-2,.,CASSAQGFNYGYTF
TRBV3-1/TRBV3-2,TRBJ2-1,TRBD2,CASSSRWTSGGNNEQFF